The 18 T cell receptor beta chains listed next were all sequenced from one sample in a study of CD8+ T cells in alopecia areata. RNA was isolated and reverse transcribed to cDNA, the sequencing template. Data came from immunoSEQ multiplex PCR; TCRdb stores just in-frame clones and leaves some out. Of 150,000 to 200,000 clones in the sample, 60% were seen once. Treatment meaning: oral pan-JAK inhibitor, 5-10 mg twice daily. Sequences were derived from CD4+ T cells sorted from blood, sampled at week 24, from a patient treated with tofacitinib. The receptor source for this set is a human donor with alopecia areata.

The CDR3 spells CASGSYGFGLFF. In nucleotides, the CDR3 is TGTGCTAGTGGTTCTTACGGCTTCGGGCTGTTTTTT. This chain uses TRBV12-5 with TRBJ2-2; D gene unclear. Per germline, CDR1 LGHNT and CDR2 FRNRAP. The CDR3 has 12 residues. V lost 4 bases, J lost 13 bases, and 13 bases lay in between.

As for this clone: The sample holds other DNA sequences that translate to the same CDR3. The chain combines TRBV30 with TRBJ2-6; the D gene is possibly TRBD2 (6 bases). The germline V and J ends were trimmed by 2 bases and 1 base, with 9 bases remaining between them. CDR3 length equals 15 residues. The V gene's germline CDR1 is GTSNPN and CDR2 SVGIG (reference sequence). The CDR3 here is CAWSIGTSGANVLTF. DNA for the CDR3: TGTGCCTGGAGTATCGGGACTTCTGGGGCCAACGTCCTGACTTTC.

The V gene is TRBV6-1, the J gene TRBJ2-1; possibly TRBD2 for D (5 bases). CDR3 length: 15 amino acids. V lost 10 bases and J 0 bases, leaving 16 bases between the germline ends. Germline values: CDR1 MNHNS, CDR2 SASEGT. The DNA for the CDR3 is TGTGCCACCCTCCGGGGTAGGAGCTCCTACAATGAGCAGTTCTTC. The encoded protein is CATLRGRSSYNEQFF.

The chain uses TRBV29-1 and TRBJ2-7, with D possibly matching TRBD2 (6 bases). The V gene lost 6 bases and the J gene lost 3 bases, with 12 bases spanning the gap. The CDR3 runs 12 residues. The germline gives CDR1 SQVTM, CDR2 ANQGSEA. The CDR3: CSVRDSNYEQYF. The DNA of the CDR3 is TGCAGCGTCCGGGACTCAAACTACGAGCAGTACTTC.

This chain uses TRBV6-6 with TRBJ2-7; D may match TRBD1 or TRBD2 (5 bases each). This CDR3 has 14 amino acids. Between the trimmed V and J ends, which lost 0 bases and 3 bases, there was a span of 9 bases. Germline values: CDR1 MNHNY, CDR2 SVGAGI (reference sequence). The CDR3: CASSYSGDLYEQYF. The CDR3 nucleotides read TGTGCCAGCAGTTACTCAGGGGACCTCTACGAGCAGTACTTC.

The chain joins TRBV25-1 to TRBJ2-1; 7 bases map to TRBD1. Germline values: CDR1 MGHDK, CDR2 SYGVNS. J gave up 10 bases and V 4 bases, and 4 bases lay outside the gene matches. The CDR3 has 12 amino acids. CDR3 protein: CASSGRDSEQFF. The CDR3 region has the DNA TGTGCCAGCAGTGGACGGGACAGCGAGCAGTTCTTC.

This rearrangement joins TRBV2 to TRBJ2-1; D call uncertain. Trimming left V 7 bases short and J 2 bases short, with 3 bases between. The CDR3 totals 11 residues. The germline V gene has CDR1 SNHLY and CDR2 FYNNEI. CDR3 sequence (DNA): TGTGCCAGCAAAACCTACAATGAGCAGTTCTTC. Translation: CASKTYNEQFF.

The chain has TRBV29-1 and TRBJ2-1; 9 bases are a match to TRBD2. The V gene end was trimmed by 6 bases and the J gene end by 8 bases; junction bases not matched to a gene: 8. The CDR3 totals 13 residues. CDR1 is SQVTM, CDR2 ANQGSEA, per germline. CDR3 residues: CSVRGLALDEQFF. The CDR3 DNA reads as TGCAGCGTGAGAGGACTAGCGTTAGATGAGCAGTTCTTC.

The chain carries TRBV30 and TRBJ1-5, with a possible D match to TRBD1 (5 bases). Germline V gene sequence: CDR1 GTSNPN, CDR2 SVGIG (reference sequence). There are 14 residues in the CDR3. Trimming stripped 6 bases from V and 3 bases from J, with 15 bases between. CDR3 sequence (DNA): TGTGCCTGCAACCGGGGGGGGGACAATCAGCCCCAGCATTTT. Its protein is CACNRGGDNQPQHF.

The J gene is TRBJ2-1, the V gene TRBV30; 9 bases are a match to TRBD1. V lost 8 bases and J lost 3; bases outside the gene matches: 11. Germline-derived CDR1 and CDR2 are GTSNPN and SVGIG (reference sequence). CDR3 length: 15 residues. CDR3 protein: CAGGLRDRVYNEQFF. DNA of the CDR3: TGTGCCGGAGGACTAAGGGACAGGGTCTACAATGAGCAGTTCTTC.

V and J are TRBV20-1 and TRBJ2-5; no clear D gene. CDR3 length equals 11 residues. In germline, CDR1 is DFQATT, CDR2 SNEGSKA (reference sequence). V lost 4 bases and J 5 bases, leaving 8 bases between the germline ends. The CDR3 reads CSANHLETQYF. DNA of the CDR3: TGCAGTGCTAACCATCTGGAGACCCAGTACTTC.

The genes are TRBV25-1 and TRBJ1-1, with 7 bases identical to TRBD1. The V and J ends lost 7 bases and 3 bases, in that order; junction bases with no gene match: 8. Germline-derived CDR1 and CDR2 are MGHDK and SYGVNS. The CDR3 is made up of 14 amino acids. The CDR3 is CASTTTGVYTEAFF. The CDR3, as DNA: TGTGCCAGCACTACTACAGGGGTTTACACTGAAGCTTTCTTT.

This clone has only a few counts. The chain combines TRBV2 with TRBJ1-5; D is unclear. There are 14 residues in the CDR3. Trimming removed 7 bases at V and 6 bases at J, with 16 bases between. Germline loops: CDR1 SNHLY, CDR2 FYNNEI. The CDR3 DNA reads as TGTGCCAGCACCTCACACCCCGCAGGTCAGCCCCAGCATTTT. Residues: CASTSHPAGQPQHF.

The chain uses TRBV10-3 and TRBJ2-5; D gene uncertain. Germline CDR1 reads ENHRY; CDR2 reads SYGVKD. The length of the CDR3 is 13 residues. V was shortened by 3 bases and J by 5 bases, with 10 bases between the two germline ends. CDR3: CAISEGPRETQYF. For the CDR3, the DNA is TGTGCCATCAGTGAAGGCCCCAGGGAGACCCAGTACTTC.

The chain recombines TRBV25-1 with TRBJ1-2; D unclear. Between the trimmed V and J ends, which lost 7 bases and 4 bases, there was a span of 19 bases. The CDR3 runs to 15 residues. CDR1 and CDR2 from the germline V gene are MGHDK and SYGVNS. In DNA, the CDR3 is TGTGCCAGCACCGCGTCCCTCCGGGATCCCTATGGCTACACCTTC. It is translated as CASTASLRDPYGYTF.

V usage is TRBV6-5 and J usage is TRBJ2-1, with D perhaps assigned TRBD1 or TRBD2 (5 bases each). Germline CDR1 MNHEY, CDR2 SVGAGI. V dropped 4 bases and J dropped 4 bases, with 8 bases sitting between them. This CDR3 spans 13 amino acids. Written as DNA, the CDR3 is TGTGCCAGCAGTTTGGGACGGTACAATGAGCAGTTCTTC. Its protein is CASSLGRYNEQFF.

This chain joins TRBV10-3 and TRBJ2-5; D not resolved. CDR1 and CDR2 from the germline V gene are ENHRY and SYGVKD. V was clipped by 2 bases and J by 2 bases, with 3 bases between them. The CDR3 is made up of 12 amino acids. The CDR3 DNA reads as TGTGCCATCAGTGAGCTGCAAGAGACCCAGTACTTC. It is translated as CAISELQETQYF.

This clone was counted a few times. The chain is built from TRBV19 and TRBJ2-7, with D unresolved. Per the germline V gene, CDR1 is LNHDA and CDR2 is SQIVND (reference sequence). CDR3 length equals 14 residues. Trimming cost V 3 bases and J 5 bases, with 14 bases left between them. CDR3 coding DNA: TGTGCCAGTAGTATCCAGGTTACCGGCAACGAGCAGTACTTC. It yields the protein CASSIQVTGNEQYF. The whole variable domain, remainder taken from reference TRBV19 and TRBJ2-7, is DGGITQSPKYLFRKEGQNVTLSCEQNLNHDAMYWYRQDPGQGLRLIYYSQIVNDFQKGDIAEGYSVSREKKESFPLTVTSAQKNPTAFYLCASSIQVTGNEQYFGPGTRLTVT.